This T cell receptor (beta chain) comes out of a study of blood T cells in healthy people across ages. It was with a sample-barcoded 5' primer and a J-beta primer mix that a second PCR of roughly 7 to 12 cycles was run. Each cDNA was tagged by a template-switch adaptor containing 12 random nucleotides. TCRdb redid the calling of the 5' RACE reads with MiXCR, one entry per CDR3 protein. The sample consists of some 900,000 distinct CDR3 sequences, about 44% of them appearing once. Study-level results: Long-lived donors had more naive CD4+ cells and higher diversity than aged donors.

As to this clonotype: The antigen is not known.

Total RNA, at least 5 micrograms per sample, was extracted from PBMCs. The clonotype was recovered from a man in his thirties or forties in good health. Sequenced sample: blood.

This CDR3 is CSASPPGTSNYGYTGELFF. Written as DNA, the CDR3 is TGCAGTGCTTCCCCCCCAGGGACAAGTAACTATGGCTACACCGGGGAGCTGTTTTTT. The V call is TRBV20-1, the J call TRBJ2-2, with a possible D match to TRBD1 (6 bases). V was cut by 5 bases and J by 3 bases, with 28 bases left in between. Germline V gene lookup returns CDR1 DFQATT and CDR2 SNEGSKA (reference sequence). The length of the CDR3 is 19 residues.